The 17 T cell receptor beta chains below all came from one sample that was sequenced in a study of T-cell memory formation after mild COVID-19. TCRdb independently ran MiXCR on the 5' RACE reads; one entry per CDR3 protein. The table lists 300,000 to 400,000 distinct CDR3 sequences, roughly an eighth of them singletons. Sequencing input: PBMCs or a T cell subset sorted from them (not recorded which). The receptors come from a man younger than 35 who had mild COVID-19 (a few samples of this study predate the infection). Cell type and time point are not known.

The chain is built from TRBV4-3 and TRBJ2-4; possible D gene TRBD2, 5 bases. Germline assignment: CDR1 LGHNA and CDR2 YSLEER. With 0 bases removed from V and 6 bases from J, the gap between germline ends came to 9 bases. The CDR3 length is 14 residues. The CDR3 nucleotides read TGCGCCAGCAGCCAAGATCGGGCGGGAAACATTCAGTACTTC. Translation: CASSQDRAGNIQYF.

This sequence joins TRBV7-3 and TRBJ2-7; D gene ambiguous. Trimming took 0 bases from V and 3 from J, leaving 6 bases between them. Germline assignment: CDR1 SGHTA and CDR2 FQGTGA. CDR3 length equals 13 residues. CDR3 sequence reads: CASSLTGIYEQYV. The CDR3 DNA is TGTGCCAGCAGCTTAACGGGGATCTACGAGCAGTACGTC.

The chain couples TRBV7-8 to TRBJ2-7; TRBD1 matches at 11 bases. This CDR3 region has 17 residues. The V gene end was trimmed by 3 bases and the J gene end by 2 bases; junction bases not matched to a gene: 9. Germline V lookup: CDR1 SGHVS, CDR2 FQNEAQ. CDR3 sequence: CASSLDRGPIGAYEQYF. The CDR3 nucleotides read TGTGCCAGCAGCTTGGACAGGGGGCCCATAGGGGCCTACGAGCAGTACTTC.

The table lists this clonotype with a few counts. V is TRBV7-9 and J is TRBJ2-2, with 9 nucleotides matching TRBD2. The CDR3 length is 15 residues. J lost 5 bases, V lost 5 bases, and 6 bases had no gene match. The V gene's germline CDR1 is SEHNR and CDR2 FQNEAQ (reference sequence). The CDR3 DNA reads TGTGCCAGCAGCGCTAGCGGGGCTGTTACCGGGGAGCTGTTTTTT. The encoded protein is CASSASGAVTGELFF.

V usage is TRBV6-5 and J usage is TRBJ1-2; 8 bases are a match to TRBD1. This CDR3 contains 16 residues. The germline V gene has CDR1 MNHEY and CDR2 SVGAGI. Trimming at V came to 5 bases and at J to 5 bases, leaving 13 bases not matched to a gene. The CDR3 is CASSRASGQGWYGYTF. The CDR3 nucleotides read TGTGCCAGCAGTAGAGCAAGTGGACAGGGCTGGTATGGCTACACCTTC.

This clonotype has a handful of counts. This rearrangement joins TRBV7-2 to TRBJ1-6; possible D gene TRBD1, 6 bases. V shed 5 bases and J shed 10 bases, with 15 bases lying between them. The V gene's germline CDR1 is SGHTA and CDR2 FQGNSA. The CDR3 spans 14 residues. The CDR3 DNA reads TGTGCCAGCAGCCCAGGACAGCGGGGATCACCCCTCCACTTT. Protein product: CASSPGQRGSPLHF.

This clonotype was seen a few times. The chain has TRBV28 and TRBJ2-5, with 8 bases lining up with TRBD2. The germline V gene encodes CDR1 MDHEN and CDR2 SYDVKM. This CDR3 spans 17 amino acids. The J segment lost 7 bases and the V segment lost 6 bases, leaving 19 bases of the junction unmatched. CDR3 nucleotide sequence: TGTGCCAGCAGCACCCGGCCCGCTTCACGGGGGGGCGGGACCCAGTACTTC. Translated: CASSTRPASRGGGTQYF.

There are a few counts of this clonotype. The chain carries TRBV20-1 and TRBJ2-5, with a weak D call TRBD1 (6 bases). Trimming cost V 6 bases and J 5 bases, with 19 bases left between them. This CDR3 has 14 amino acids. Looked up from germline, CDR1 is DFQATT and CDR2 is SNEGSKA (reference sequence). The CDR3 nucleotides read TGCAGTGCGCGAGAACAGGGTTTTGCGGAGACCCAGTACTTC. Translating gives CSAREQGFAETQYF.

The chain joins TRBV6-1 to TRBJ2-2; 8 bases align to TRBD2. Germline V lookup: CDR1 MNHNS, CDR2 SASEGT. This CDR3 has 17 amino acids. Germline trimming cut 5 bases from V and 1 base from J; bases unmatched to any gene: 9. The DNA for the CDR3 is TGTGCCAGCAGTCTACGGGGAGCGGGGGTGAACACCGGGGAGCTGTTTTTT. Translated, it gives CASSLRGAGVNTGELFF.

V usage is TRBV6-2 or TRBV6-3 and J usage is TRBJ2-7; TRBD1 matches 8 bases. In germline, CDR1 is MNHEY, CDR2 SVGEGT. CDR3 length equals 16 residues. J was trimmed by 3 bases and V by 6 bases; bases with no gene match: 13. The CDR3 nucleotides are TGTGCCAGCAGCGATGAGGGGACAGGCACAATCTACGAGCAGTACTTC. Translated: CASSDEGTGTIYEQYF.

This chain links TRBV7-3 with TRBJ2-1; 9 nucleotides agree with TRBD2. Looked up from germline, CDR1 is SGHTA and CDR2 is FQGTGA. There are 15 residues in the CDR3. V lost 5 bases, J lost 8 bases, and 10 bases stayed unmatched. The CDR3 coding sequence is TGTGCCAGCAGCCCTTTAGCGGGGGTAGGCGATGAGCAGTTCTTC. This translates into CASSPLAGVGDEQFF. Full variable domain (remainder filled in from reference TRBV7-3 and TRBJ2-1): GAGVSQTPSNKVTEKGKYVELRCDPISGHTALYWYRQSLGQGPEFLIYFQGTGAADDSGLPNDRFFAVRPEGSVSTLKIQRTERGDSAVYLCASSPLAGVGDEQFFGPGTRLTVL.

This clonotype was seen a handful of times. The chain has TRBV28 and TRBJ2-5; D is perhaps TRBD1 (5 bases). V lost 2 bases to trimming and J lost 3 bases, with 7 bases between them. This CDR3 has 13 amino acids. Germline V gene sequence: CDR1 MDHEN, CDR2 SYDVKM. The CDR3 protein is CASSLPREETQYF. The DNA for the CDR3 is TGTGCCAGCAGTTTACCCAGGGAAGAGACCCAGTACTTC. Together with reference TRBV28 and TRBJ2-5, the CDR3 gives the full variable domain: DVKVTQSSRYLVKRTGEKVFLECVQDMDHENMFWYRQDPGLGLRLIYFSYDVKMKEKGDIPEGYSVSREKKERFSLILESASTNQTSMYLCASSLPREETQYFGPGTRLLVL.

The chain uses TRBV7-7 and TRBJ2-5; tentatively, D is TRBD2 (7 bases). Trimming stripped 6 bases from V and 4 bases from J, with 15 bases between. The germline V gene has CDR1 SSHAT and CDR2 FNYEAQ (reference sequence). This CDR3 is built from 14 residues. CDR3 sequence: CASSRQAGAETQYF. The CDR3 nucleotides read TGTGCCAGCAGTAGACAGGCGGGAGCAGAGACCCAGTACTTC.

The CDR3 sequence: CASSRLGTPYGYTF. Written as DNA, the CDR3 is TGTGCCAGCAGCCGCCTCGGGACACCCTATGGCTACACCTTC. The genes are TRBV5-6 and TRBJ1-2; D perhaps matches TRBD1 (6 bases). The CDR3 covers 14 residues. V was clipped by 4 bases and J by 4 bases, with 14 bases between them. Germline V lookup: CDR1 SGHDT, CDR2 YYEEEE.

This clonotype was found many times. The rearrangement joins TRBV20-1 to TRBJ2-1; D tentatively fits TRBD1 or TRBD2 (5 bases each). V was shortened by 5 bases and J by 2 bases, with 13 bases between the two germline ends. This CDR3 contains 14 residues. Looked up from germline, CDR1 is DFQATT and CDR2 is SNEGSKA (reference sequence). DNA for the CDR3: TGCAGTGCTGGGGCGGGTGCCCCCTACAATGAGCAGTTCTTC. It codes for CSAGAGAPYNEQFF.

Many counts were recorded for this clonotype. The CDR3 reads CASSIGWGHEQFF. In DNA form, the CDR3 reads TGTGCCAGTAGTATCGGCTGGGGCCATGAGCAGTTCTTC. V and J are TRBV19 and TRBJ2-1; a possible D gene is TRBD1 (5 bases). V was pared by 3 bases and J by 8 bases, with 11 bases between. This CDR3 is built from 13 residues. Germline CDR1 is LNHDA and CDR2 is SQIVND (reference sequence).

This clonotype has more than one count but fewer than ten. The CDR3 nucleotides are TGCGCCAGCAGCTTGACGAGGGGGGGCATGGAGACCCAGTACTTC. Its translation is CASSLTRGGMETQYF. V usage is TRBV5-1 and J usage is TRBJ2-5, with D perhaps TRBD2 (7 bases). Germline-derived CDR1 and CDR2 are SGHRS and YFSETQ. The CDR3 extends over 15 amino acids. V lost 1 base and J lost 5, with 15 bases in between.